This T cell receptor (beta chain) was sequenced for a study of T cells after yellow fever vaccination. The germline gives CDR1 SGHNT, CDR2 YYREEE (reference sequence). This CDR3 is built from 14 residues. V was cut by 4 bases and J by 4 bases, with 11 bases left in between. In its sample, this clonotype was seen a few times. Via MiXCR, TCRdb re-called the 5' RACE reads, giving one row per CDR3 protein. Of approximately 300,000 distinct CDR3 sequences detected, around 7% appear once; the ten largest clones hold roughly a sixth. Specimen: PBMCs, collected approximately 47 days after the first yellow fever vaccination. The chain carries TRBV5-4 and TRBJ1-4; tentatively, D is TRBD1 (5 bases). This receptor was obtained from a man in his late teens or twenties who received the YFV17D yellow fever vaccine. The CDR3 coding sequence is TGTGCCAGCAGCACCCGGGACGGTAATGAAAAACTGTTTTTT. Protein sequence: CASSTRDGNEKLFF.